The 3 T cell receptor beta chains listed next were all sequenced from one sample in a study of blood T cell repertoires in COVID-19 (dated by TCRdb to between 2020 and 2021). The protocol used for the library was the immunoSEQ multiplex PCR assay. In TCRdb, the immuneACCESS table is reduced to in-frame sequences with V and J assigned. These tables do not hold every clone; where another copy was compared, an unresolved V gene accounts for under half, and the others remain unexplained. Counted in this sample were under 300,000 clones; roughly 89% of them appeared once. Roughly 2.1% of the sample lies in the top ten. Sequenced: peripheral blood. These receptors all stem from a man aged 50-59 years with acute or convalescent COVID-19.

The sample holds one count of this clone. The V gene is TRBV5-6, the J gene TRBJ2-5, with a tentative D call TRBD2 (7 bases). The ends were cut back, 0 bases at V and 4 bases at J, with 13 bases in the middle. The CDR3 loop spans 15 amino acids. The V gene's germline CDR1 is SGHDT and CDR2 YYEEEE. The CDR3 nucleotides are TGTGCCAGCAGCTTGGTGTTTGGGGGGGCAGAGACCCAGTACTTC. The encoded protein is CASSLVFGGAETQYF.

The chain has TRBV5-1 and TRBJ1-6, with 9 bases identical to TRBD1. The CDR3 is 16 residues long. Germline CDR1 is SGHRS and CDR2 is YFSETQ. V was clipped by 3 bases and J by 4 bases; unmatched bases: 5. The CDR3 DNA reads as TGCGCCAGCAGCTCCGGGACAGGGAGATATAATTCACCCCTCCACTTT. Its protein product is CASSSGTGRYNSPLHF.

The chain couples TRBV5-1 to TRBJ2-1, with 9 bases matching TRBD2. After removal of 0 bases from V and 0 bases from J, the junction contained 7 bases not matched to a gene. The CDR3 is made up of 18 amino acids. Germline V CDR1 and CDR2: SGHRS, YFSETQ. The CDR3, as DNA: TGCGCCAGCAGCTTGGCCCGTAGCGGGGGTAGCTCCTACAATGAGCAGTTCTTC. This sequence encodes CASSLARSGGSSYNEQFF. Full variable domain (remainder filled in from reference TRBV5-1 and TRBJ2-1): KAGVTQTPRYLIKTRGQQVTLSCSPISGHRSVSWYQQTPGQGLQFLFEYFSETQRNKGNFPGRFSGRQFSNSRSEMNVSTLELGDSALYLCASSLARSGGSSYNEQFFGPGTRLTVL.